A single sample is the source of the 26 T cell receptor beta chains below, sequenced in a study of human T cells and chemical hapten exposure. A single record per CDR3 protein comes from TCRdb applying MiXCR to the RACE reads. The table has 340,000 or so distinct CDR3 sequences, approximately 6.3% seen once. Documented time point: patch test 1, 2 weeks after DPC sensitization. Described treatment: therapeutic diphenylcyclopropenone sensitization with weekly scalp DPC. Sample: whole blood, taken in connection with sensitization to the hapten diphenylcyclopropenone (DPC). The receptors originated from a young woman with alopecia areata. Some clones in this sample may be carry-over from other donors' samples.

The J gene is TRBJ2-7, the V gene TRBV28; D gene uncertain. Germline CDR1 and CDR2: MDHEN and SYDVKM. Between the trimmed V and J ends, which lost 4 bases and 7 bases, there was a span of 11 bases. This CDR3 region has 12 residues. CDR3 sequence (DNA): TGTGCCAGCAGTTCAGTCAAGGAGGAGCAGTACTTC. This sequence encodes CASSSVKEEQYF.

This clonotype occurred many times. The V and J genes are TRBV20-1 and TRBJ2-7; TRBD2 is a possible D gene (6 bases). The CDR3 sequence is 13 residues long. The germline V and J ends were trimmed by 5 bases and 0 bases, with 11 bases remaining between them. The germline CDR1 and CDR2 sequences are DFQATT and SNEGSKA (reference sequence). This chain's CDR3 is CSAGGGSSYEQYF. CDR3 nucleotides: TGCAGTGCTGGTGGGGGGAGCTCCTACGAGCAGTACTTC.

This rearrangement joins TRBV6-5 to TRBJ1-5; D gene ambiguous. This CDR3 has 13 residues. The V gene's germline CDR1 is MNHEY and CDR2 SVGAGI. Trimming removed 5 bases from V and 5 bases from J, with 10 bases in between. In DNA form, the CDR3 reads TGTGCCAGCAGTCAAGCCCGATATCAGCCCCAGCATTTT. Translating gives CASSQARYQPQHF.

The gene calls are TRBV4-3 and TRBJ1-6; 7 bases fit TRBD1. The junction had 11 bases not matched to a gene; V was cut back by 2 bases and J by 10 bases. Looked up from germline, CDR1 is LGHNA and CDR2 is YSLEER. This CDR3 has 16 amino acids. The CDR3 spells CASSQQRRTGTSPLHF. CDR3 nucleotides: TGCGCCAGCAGCCAACAAAGGAGGACAGGAACGTCACCCCTCCACTTT.

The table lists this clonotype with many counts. Written as DNA, the CDR3 is TGTGCCAGCAGCTACCTAATGGACAGTGAAGCTTTCTTT. Protein sequence: CASSYLMDSEAFF. The rearrangement uses TRBV7-9 and TRBJ1-1, with a tentative D call TRBD1 (6 bases). Germline V gives CDR1 SEHNR, CDR2 FQNEAQ (reference sequence). CDR3 length: 13 amino acids. V was pared by 4 bases and J by 7 bases, with 13 bases between.

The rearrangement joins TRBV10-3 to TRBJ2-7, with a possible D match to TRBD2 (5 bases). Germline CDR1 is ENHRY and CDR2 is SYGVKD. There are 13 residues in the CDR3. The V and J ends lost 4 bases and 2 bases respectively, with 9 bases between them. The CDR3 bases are TGTGCCATCAGTGGCGGGCCTACCTACGAGCAGTACTTC. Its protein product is CAISGGPTYEQYF.

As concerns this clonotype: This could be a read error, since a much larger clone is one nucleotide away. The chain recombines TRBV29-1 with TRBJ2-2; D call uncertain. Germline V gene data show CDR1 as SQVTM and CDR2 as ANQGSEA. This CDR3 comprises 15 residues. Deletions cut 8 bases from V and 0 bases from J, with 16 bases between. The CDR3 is CSLRGPISNTGELFF. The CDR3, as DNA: TGCAGCCTTCGCGGACCTATCTCGAACACCGGGGAGCTGTTTTTT.

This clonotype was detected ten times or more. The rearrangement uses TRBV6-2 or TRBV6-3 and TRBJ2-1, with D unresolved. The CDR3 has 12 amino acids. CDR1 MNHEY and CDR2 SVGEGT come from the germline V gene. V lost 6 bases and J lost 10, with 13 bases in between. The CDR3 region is CASSRGPHEQFF. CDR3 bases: TGTGCCAGCAGCCGCGGACCTCACGAGCAGTTCTTC.

The CDR3 DNA follows: TGTGCCAGCAGCTTTGGACTAGCCTGGGCCCGGGAGCTGTTTTTT. This gives the protein CASSFGLAWARELFF. The chain combines TRBV7-2 with TRBJ2-2; the match to TRBD2 covers 8 bases. V lost 3 bases to trimming and J lost 9 bases; unmatched junction nucleotides: 9. Germline values: CDR1 SGHTA, CDR2 FQGNSA. The CDR3 is made up of 15 amino acids.

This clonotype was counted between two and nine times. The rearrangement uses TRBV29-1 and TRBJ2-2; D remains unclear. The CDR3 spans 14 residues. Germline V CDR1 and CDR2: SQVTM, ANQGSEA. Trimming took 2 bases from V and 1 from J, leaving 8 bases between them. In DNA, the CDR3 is TGCAGCGTTGAAAAGGCGGAGAACACCGGGGAGCTGTTTTTT. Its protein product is CSVEKAENTGELFF.

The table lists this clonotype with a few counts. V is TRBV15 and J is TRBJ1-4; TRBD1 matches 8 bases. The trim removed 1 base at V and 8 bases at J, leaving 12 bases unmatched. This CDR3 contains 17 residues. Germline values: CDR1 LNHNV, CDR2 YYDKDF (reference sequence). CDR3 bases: TGTGCCACCAGCAGAGCTCTAAAGACAGGGGTGAACGAAAAACTGTTTTTT. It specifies CATSRALKTGVNEKLFF. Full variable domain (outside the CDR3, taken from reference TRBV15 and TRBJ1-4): DAMVIQNPRYQVTQFGKPVTLSCSQTLNHNVMYWYQQKSSQAPKLLFHYYDKDFNNEADTPDNFQSRRPNTSFCFLDIRSPGLGDTAMYLCATSRALKTGVNEKLFFGSGTQLSVL.

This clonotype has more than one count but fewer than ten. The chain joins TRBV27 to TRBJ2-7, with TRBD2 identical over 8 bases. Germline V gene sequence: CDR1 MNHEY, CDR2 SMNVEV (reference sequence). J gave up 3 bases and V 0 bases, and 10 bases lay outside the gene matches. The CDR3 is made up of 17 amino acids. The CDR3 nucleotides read TGTGCCAGCAGTTTATCGCAGGTAGCGGGGAAGGGCTACGAGCAGTACTTC. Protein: CASSLSQVAGKGYEQYF.

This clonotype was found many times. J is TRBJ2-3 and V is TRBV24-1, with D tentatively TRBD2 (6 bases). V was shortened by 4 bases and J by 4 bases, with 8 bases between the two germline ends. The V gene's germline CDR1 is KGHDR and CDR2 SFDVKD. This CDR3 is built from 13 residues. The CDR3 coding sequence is TGTGCCACCAGTGACGGAGGGCCAGATACGCAGTATTTT. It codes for CATSDGGPDTQYF.

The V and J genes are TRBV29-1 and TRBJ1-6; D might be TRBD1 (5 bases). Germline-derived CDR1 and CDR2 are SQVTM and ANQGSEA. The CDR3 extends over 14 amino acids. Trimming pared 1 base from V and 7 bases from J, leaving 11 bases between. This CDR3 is CSVEGDGSNSPLHF. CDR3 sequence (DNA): TGCAGCGTTGAAGGGGACGGGAGCAATTCACCCCTCCACTTT.

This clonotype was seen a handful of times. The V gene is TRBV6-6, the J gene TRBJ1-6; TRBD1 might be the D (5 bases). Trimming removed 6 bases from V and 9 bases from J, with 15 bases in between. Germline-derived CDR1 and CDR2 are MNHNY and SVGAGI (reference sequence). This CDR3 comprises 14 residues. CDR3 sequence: CASSPDRPFSPLHF. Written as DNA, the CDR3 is TGTGCCAGCAGCCCTGACAGACCATTTTCACCCCTCCACTTT.

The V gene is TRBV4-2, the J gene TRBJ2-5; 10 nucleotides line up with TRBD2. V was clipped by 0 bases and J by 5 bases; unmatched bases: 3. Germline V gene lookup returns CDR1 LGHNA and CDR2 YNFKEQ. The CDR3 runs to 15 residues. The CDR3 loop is CASSQDLSGGETQYF. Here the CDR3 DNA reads TGTGCCAGCAGCCAAGATCTTAGCGGGGGGGAGACCCAGTACTTC.

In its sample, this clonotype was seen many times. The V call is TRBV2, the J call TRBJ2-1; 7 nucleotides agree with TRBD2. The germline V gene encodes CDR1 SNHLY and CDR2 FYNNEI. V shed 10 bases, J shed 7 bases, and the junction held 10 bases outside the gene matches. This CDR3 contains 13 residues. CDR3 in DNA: TGTGCCACCGCCCGGGGGGTAGGAAATGAGCAGTTCTTC. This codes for CATARGVGNEQFF.

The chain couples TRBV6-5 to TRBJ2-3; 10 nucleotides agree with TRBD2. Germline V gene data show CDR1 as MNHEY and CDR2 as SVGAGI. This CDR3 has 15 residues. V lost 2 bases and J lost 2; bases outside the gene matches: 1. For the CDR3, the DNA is TGTGCCAGCAGTTACGGACTAGCGGCCACAGATACGCAGTATTTT. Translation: CASSYGLAATDTQYF.

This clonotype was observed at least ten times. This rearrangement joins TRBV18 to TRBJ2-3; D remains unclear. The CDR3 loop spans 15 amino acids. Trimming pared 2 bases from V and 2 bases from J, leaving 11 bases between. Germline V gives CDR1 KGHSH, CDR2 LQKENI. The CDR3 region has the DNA TGTGCCAGCTCACCATACACTACGAACACAGATACGCAGTATTTT. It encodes CASSPYTTNTDTQYF.

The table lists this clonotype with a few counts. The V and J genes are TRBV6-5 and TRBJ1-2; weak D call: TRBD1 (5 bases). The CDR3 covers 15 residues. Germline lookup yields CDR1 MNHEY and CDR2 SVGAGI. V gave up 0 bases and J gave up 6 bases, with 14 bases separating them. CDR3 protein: CASSYSGGRGNGYTF. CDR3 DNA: TGTGCCAGCAGTTACTCCGGGGGACGTGGTAATGGCTACACCTTC.

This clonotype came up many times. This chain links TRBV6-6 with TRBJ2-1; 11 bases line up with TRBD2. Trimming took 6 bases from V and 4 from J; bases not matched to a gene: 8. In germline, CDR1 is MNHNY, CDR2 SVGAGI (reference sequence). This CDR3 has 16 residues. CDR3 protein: CASSQQTSGTYNEQFF. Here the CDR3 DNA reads TGTGCCAGCAGCCAGCAGACTAGCGGGACATACAATGAGCAGTTCTTC.

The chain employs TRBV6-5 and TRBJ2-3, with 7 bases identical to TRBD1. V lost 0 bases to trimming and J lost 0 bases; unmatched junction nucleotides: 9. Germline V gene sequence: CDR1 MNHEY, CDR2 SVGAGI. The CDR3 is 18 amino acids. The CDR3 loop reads CASSYSFPGQASTDTQYF. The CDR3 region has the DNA TGTGCCAGCAGTTACTCGTTCCCCGGACAGGCTAGCACAGATACGCAGTATTTT.

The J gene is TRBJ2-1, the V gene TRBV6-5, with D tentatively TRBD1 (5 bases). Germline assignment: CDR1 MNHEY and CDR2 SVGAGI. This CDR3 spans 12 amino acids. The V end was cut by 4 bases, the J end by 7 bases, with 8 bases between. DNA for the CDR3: TGTGCCAGCAGTTCAGGGATAAATGAGCAGTTCTTC. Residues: CASSSGINEQFF.

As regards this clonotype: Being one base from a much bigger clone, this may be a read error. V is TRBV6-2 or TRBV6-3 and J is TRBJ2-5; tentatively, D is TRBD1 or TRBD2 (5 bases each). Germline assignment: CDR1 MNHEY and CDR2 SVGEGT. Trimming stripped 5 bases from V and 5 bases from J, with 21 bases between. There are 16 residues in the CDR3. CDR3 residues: CASSIRTSSRGETQYF. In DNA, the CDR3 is TGTGCCAGCAGTATACGGACGTCCTCGAGGGGTGAGACCCAGTACTTC.

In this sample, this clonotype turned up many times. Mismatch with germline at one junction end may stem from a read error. This CDR3 is CASSLEGGNQPQHF. In DNA, the CDR3 is TGTGCCAGCAGTTTAGAAGGGGGCAATCAGCCCCAGCATTTT. The chain uses TRBV5-1 and TRBJ1-5; D is possibly TRBD1 (5 bases). Looked up from germline, CDR1 is SGHRS and CDR2 is YFSETQ. The CDR3 has 14 amino acids.

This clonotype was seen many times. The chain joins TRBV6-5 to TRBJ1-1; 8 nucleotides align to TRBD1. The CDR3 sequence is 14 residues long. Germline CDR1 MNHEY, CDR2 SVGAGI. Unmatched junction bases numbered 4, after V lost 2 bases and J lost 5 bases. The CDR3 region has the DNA TGTGCCAGCAGTTACAACAGGGGGACTACTGAAGCTTTCTTT. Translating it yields CASSYNRGTTEAFF.